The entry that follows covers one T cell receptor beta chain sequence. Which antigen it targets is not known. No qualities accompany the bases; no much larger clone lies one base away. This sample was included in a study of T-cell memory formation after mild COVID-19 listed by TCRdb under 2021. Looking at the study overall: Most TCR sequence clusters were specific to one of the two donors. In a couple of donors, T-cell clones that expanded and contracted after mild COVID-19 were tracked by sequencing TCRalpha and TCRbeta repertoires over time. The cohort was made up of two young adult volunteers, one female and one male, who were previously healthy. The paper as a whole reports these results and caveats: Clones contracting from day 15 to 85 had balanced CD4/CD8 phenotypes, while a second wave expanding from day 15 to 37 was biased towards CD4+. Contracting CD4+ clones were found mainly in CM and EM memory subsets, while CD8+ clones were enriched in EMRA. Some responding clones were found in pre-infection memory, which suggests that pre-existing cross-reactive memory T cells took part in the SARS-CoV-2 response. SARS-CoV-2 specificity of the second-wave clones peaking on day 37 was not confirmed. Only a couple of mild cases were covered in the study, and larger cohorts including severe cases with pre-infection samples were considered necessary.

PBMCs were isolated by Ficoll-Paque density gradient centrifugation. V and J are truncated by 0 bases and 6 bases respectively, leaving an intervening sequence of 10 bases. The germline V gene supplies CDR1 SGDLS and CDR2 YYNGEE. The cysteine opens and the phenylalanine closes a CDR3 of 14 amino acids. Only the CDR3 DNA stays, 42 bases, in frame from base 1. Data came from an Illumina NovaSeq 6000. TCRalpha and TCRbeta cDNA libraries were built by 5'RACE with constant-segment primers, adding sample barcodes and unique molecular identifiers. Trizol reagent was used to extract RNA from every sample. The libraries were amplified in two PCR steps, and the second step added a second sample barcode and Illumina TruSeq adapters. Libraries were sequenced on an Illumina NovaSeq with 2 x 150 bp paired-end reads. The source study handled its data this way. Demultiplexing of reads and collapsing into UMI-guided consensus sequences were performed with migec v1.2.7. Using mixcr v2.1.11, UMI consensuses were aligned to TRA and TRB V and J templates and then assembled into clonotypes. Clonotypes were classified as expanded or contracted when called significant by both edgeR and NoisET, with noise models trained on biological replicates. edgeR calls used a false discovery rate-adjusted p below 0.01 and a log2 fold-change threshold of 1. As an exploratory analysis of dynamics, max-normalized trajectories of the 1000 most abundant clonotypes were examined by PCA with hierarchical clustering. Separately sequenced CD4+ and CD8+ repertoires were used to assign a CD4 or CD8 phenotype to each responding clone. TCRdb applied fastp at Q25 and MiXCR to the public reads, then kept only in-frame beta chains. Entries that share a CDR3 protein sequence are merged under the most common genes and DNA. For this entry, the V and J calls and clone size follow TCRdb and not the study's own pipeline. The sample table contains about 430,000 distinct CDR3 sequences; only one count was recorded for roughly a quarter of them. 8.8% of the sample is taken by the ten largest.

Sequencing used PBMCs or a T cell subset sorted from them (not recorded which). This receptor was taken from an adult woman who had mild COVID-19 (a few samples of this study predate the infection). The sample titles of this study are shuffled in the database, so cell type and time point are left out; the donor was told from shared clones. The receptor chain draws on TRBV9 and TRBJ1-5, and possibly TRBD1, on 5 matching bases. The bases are TGTGCCAGCAGCGTAGGGGGCGGCAGTCAGCCCCAGCATTTT. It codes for CASSVGGGSQPQHF.